The text below deals with one TCR beta chain. These data come from a study of blood T cell repertoires in COVID-19. As for the study in general: Acute and convalescent COVID-19 samples came from the United States, Italy and Spain.

CDR1 is SGHNT and CDR2 is YYREEE in the germline V gene (reference sequence). The J segment lost 8 bases and the V segment lost 4 bases, leaving 11 bases of the junction unmatched. The CDR3 consists of 14 residues. Using immunoSEQ multiplex PCR, the repertoire was profiled, and TCRdb retains in-frame clones only, with some absent. The sample lists 230,000 or so clones, around 89% occurring once. The sample consisted of PBMCs or T cells enriched from blood (not recorded which). The origin of this receptor is a woman aged 25 to 39 who had recovered from COVID-19. The chain employs TRBV5-4 and TRBJ1-2; 7 bases fit TRBD1. The CDR3 reads CASSIGQVSRGYTF. In nucleotides, the CDR3 is TGTGCCAGCAGCATCGGACAGGTCTCGCGGGGCTACACCTTC. Based on the CDR3 plus reference TRBV5-4 and TRBJ1-2, the full variable domain is ETGVTQSPTHLIKTRGQQVTLRCSSQSGHNTVSWYQQALGQGPQFIFQYYREEENGRGNFPPRFSGLQFPNYSSELNVNALELDDSALYLCASSIGQVSRGYTFGSGTRLTVV.